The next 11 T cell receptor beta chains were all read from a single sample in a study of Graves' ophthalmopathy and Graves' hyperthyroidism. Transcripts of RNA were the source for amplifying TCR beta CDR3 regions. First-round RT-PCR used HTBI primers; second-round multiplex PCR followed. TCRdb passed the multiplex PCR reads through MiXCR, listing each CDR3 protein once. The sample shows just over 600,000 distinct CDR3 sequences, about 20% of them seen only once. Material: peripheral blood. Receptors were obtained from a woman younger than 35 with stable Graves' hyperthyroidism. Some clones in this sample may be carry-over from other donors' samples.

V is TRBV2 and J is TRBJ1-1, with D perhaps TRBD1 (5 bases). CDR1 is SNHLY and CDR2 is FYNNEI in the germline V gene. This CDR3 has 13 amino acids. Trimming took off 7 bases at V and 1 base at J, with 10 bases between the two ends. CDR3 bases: TGTGCCAGCATAACGGGGGAGAACACTGAAGCTTTCTTT. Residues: CASITGENTEAFF. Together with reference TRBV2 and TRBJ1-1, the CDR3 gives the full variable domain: EPEVTQTPSHQVTQMGQEVILRCVPISNHLYFYWYRQILGQKVEFLVSFYNNEISEKSEIFDDQFSVERPDGSNFTLKIRSTKLEDSAMYFCASITGENTEAFFGQGTRLTVV.

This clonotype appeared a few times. The CDR3 DNA reads as TGTGCCAGCTCACCCTTACAGCCTATAAACACTGAAGCTTTCTTT. Amino acids: CASSPLQPINTEAFF. This chain uses TRBV18 with TRBJ1-1, with D hard to call. The CDR3 length is 15 residues. Looked up from germline, CDR1 is KGHSH and CDR2 is LQKENI. Trimming took off 3 bases at V and 2 bases at J, with 13 bases between the two ends.

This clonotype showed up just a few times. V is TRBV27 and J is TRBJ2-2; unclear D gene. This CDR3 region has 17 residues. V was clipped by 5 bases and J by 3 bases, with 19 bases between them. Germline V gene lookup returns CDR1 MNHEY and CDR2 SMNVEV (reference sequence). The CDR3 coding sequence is TGTGCCAGCAGTCCCGCCCATACGGACCAGTACACCGGGGAGCTGTTTTTT. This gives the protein CASSPAHTDQYTGELFF.

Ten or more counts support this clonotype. The CDR3 DNA reads TGCAGTGCTAGAGTGGAGACTAGCGGGGCCTACGAGCAGTACTTC. Its protein is CSARVETSGAYEQYF. The rearrangement links TRBV20-1 to TRBJ2-7, with 11 nucleotides matching TRBD2. J was trimmed by 2 bases and V by 1 base; bases with no gene match: 4. This CDR3 spans 15 amino acids. Per the germline V gene, CDR1 is DFQATT and CDR2 is SNEGSKA (reference sequence).

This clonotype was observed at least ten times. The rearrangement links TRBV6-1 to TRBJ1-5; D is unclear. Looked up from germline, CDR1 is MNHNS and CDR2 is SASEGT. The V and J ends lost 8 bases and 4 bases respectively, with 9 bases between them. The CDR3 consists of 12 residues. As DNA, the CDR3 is TGTGCCAGCTACGGACGGAATCAGCCCCAGCATTTT. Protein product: CASYGRNQPQHF.

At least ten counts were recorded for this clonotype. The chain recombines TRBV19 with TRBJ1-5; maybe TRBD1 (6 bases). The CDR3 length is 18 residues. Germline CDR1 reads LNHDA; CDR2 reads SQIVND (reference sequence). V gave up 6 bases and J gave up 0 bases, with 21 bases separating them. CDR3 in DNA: TGTGCCAGTAGGTCTTATGGGACACACCTTTATAGCAATCAGCCCCAGCATTTT. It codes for CASRSYGTHLYSNQPQHF.

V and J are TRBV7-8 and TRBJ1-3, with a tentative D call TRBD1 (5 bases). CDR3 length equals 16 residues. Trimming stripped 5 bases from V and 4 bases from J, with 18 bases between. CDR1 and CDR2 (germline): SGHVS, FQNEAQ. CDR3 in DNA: TGTGCCAGCAGCGATCTTGGGGGGGGGTTAGGAAACACCATATATTTT. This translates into CASSDLGGGLGNTIYF.

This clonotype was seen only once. CDR3: CASRPGYLNQPQHF. The DNA for the CDR3 is TGTGCCAGCAGACCGGGATATCTCAATCAGCCCCAGCATTTT. The rearrangement joins TRBV6-1 to TRBJ1-5; D remains ambiguous. Trimming removed 6 bases from V and 3 bases from J, with 12 bases in between. The germline gives CDR1 MNHNS, CDR2 SASEGT. The CDR3 contains 14 residues.

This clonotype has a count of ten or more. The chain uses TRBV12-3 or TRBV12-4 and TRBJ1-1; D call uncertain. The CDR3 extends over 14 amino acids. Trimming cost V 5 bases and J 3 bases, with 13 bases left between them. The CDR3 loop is CASSLIAIDTEAFF. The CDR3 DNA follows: TGTGCCAGCAGTCTGATTGCAATCGACACTGAAGCTTTCTTT.

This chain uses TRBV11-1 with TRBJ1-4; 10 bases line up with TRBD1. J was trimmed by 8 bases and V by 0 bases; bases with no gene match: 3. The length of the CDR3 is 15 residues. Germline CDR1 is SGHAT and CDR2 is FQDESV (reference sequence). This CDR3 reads CASSLAGQGREKLFF. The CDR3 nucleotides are TGTGCCAGCAGCTTAGCGGGACAGGGGCGAGAAAAACTGTTTTTT.

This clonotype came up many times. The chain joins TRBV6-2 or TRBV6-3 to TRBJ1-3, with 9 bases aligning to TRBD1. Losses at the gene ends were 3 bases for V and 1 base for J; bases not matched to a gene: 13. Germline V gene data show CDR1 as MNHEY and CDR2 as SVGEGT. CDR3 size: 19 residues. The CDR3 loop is CASSYSTGGPPSSGNTIYF. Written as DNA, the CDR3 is TGTGCCAGCAGTTATTCCACAGGGGGCCCACCATCTTCTGGAAACACCATATATTTT.